A single sample gave rise to the 23 T cell receptor beta chains below, sequenced in a study of blood T cell repertoires in COVID-19. Clones were read by immunoSEQ multiplex PCR, and TCRdb kept only the in-frame ones, dropping some. The data show under 100,000 clones, about 89% seen once. Sequenced: peripheral blood. The receptor source for this set is a woman aged 70 to 79 with acute or convalescent COVID-19.

The rearrangement joins TRBV3-1 (or the pseudogene TRBV3-2) to TRBJ1-1, with 7 bases that match TRBD1. CDR1 and CDR2 (germline): LGHDT, YNNKEL (reference sequence). This CDR3 contains 15 residues. Trimming took 3 bases from V and 6 from J; bases not matched to a gene: 10. The CDR3 protein is CASSQGLMQGAEAFF. CDR3 in DNA: TGTGCCAGCAGCCAGGGCTTGATGCAGGGGGCTGAAGCTTTCTTT.

This clone has just a few counts. The chain is built from TRBV11-2 and TRBJ2-2; TRBD2 aligns across 11 bases. The V gene's germline CDR1 is SGHAT and CDR2 FQNNGV. This CDR3 region has 16 residues. Trimming at V came to 5 bases and at J to 5 bases, leaving 7 bases not matched to a gene. The CDR3 region is CASSARLAGNTGELFF. In nucleotides, the CDR3 is TGTGCCAGCAGCGCACGACTAGCGGGAAATACCGGGGAGCTGTTTTTT.

This clone has only one observation. V usage is TRBV27 and J usage is TRBJ1-2, with D possibly being TRBD1 (6 bases). Germline CDR1 reads MNHEY; CDR2 reads SMNVEV (reference sequence). The CDR3 is made up of 16 amino acids. Trimming took off 5 bases at V and 0 bases at J, with 16 bases between the two ends. CDR3 protein: CASSPLRTETNYGYTF. The CDR3 DNA follows: TGTGCCAGCAGTCCCCTGCGGACAGAAACTAACTATGGCTACACCTTC.

V is TRBV19 and J is TRBJ1-1; D possibly corresponds to TRBD1 (5 bases). The germline V and J ends were trimmed by 7 bases and 2 bases, with 11 bases remaining between them. This CDR3 spans 13 amino acids. The germline gives CDR1 LNHDA, CDR2 SQIVND (reference sequence). CDR3 loop: CASMVRGNTEAFF. The CDR3 DNA sequence: TGTGCCAGTATGGTAAGGGGTAACACTGAAGCTTTCTTT.

This clone has a single count. The rearrangement links TRBV19 to TRBJ1-5; no firm D call. The CDR3 totals 13 residues. Germline CDR1 and CDR2: LNHDA and SQIVND (reference sequence). Trimming stripped 2 bases from V and 5 bases from J, with 7 bases between. CDR3 sequence (DNA): TGTGCCAGTAGTATATACACGCATCAGCCCCAGCATTTT. Translation gives CASSIYTHQPQHF.

This rearrangement joins TRBV28 to TRBJ2-7; 14 bases are shared with TRBD2. This CDR3 comprises 15 residues. Germline CDR1 reads MDHEN; CDR2 reads SYDVKM. Unmatched junction bases numbered 7, after V lost 5 bases and J lost 7 bases. This chain's CDR3 is CASSPGLAGGREQYF. The CDR3 DNA sequence: TGTGCCAGCAGTCCCGGACTAGCGGGAGGACGAGAGCAGTACTTC.

The genes are TRBV15 and TRBJ1-6; D gene unclear. The CDR3 is made up of 15 amino acids. Germline V CDR1 and CDR2: LNHNV, YYDKDF (reference sequence). V lost 0 bases to trimming and J lost 10 bases, with 13 bases between them. For the CDR3, the DNA is TGTGCCACCAGCAGAGATGGCTCAGGTTCATCACCCCTCCACTTT. Its protein is CATSRDGSGSSPLHF.

This clone is a singleton in its sample. This chain uses TRBV6-5 with TRBJ1-2, with a possible D match to TRBD1 (5 bases). The germline gives CDR1 MNHEY, CDR2 SVGAGI. There are 15 residues in the CDR3. V was trimmed by 2 bases and J by 4 bases, leaving 14 bases between them. The CDR3 region is CASSYPQGGSYGYTF. The CDR3 nucleotides are TGTGCCAGCAGTTACCCCCAGGGAGGCAGCTATGGCTACACCTTC.

This chain links TRBV20-1 with TRBJ1-2; D is ambiguous. V was cut by 3 bases and J by 4 bases, with 15 bases left in between. CDR3 length: 14 residues. Germline CDR1 DFQATT, CDR2 SNEGSKA (reference sequence). CDR3 in DNA: TGCAGTGCTAGTATTGTGGGCCGGGGCTATGGCTACACCTTC. It translates to CSASIVGRGYGYTF.

V and J are TRBV6-5 and TRBJ1-2; TRBD1 might be the D (5 bases). The V end was cut by 7 bases, the J end by 6 bases, with 18 bases between. The CDR3 consists of 14 residues. Germline CDR1 is MNHEY and CDR2 is SVGAGI. In nucleotides, the CDR3 is TGTGCCAGCACCGGAAGCGCAGGGATTCATGGCTACACCTTC. Protein: CASTGSAGIHGYTF.

The gene calls are TRBV30 and TRBJ1-1; D is unresolved. CDR1 GTSNPN and CDR2 SVGIG come from the germline V gene (reference sequence). V gave up 4 bases and J gave up 4 bases, with 19 bases separating them. CDR3 length equals 15 residues. The CDR3 DNA is TGTGCCTGGATGGCGGGGAGGGTTCCCGGCACTGAAGCTTTCTTT. Its translation: CAWMAGRVPGTEAFF.

The chain uses TRBV7-8 and TRBJ1-3, with a tentative D call TRBD1 (6 bases). CDR3 size: 16 residues. Germline V gives CDR1 SGHVS, CDR2 FQNEAQ. The V and J ends lost 5 bases and 6 bases respectively, with 20 bases between them. CDR3 in amino acids: CASSPRTVGGQNTIYF. The CDR3 coding sequence is TGTGCCAGCAGCCCCAGGACAGTCGGGGGGCAAAACACCATATATTTT.

This chain uses TRBV5-1 with TRBJ1-1; D is possibly TRBD1 (6 bases). V shed 2 bases and J shed 6 bases, with 14 bases lying between them. Germline V gene sequence: CDR1 SGHRS, CDR2 YFSETQ. The CDR3 loop spans 14 amino acids. Here the CDR3 DNA reads TGCGCCAGCAGCTTCGAGGGGGTTTCTGCTGAAGCTTTCTTT. This codes for CASSFEGVSAEAFF.

V gene TRBV2 combines with J gene TRBJ1-1; D possibly corresponds to TRBD1 (5 bases). The CDR3 has 15 residues. Germline V gene lookup returns CDR1 SNHLY and CDR2 FYNNEI. V was clipped by 6 bases and J by 1 base, with 15 bases between them. CDR3 loop: CASSLGGQGNTEAFF. The CDR3 coding sequence is TGTGCCAGCAGCTTGGGTGGGCAGGGGAACACTGAAGCTTTCTTT.

The chain carries TRBV27 and TRBJ1-2, with TRBD1 matching over 7 bases. The CDR3 extends over 15 amino acids. CDR1 MNHEY and CDR2 SMNVEV come from the germline V gene (reference sequence). V shed 4 bases, J shed 2 bases, and the junction held 7 bases outside the gene matches. CDR3 sequence: CASSSPGTANYGYTF. CDR3 DNA: TGTGCCAGCAGTTCCCCCGGGACAGCCAACTATGGCTACACCTTC.

The V and J genes are TRBV19 and TRBJ2-5; 13 bases are shared with TRBD2. Germline CDR1 LNHDA, CDR2 SQIVND (reference sequence). The CDR3 sequence is 17 residues long. Trimming removed 2 bases from V and 2 bases from J; junction bases left unmatched: 5. The CDR3 nucleotides are TGTGCCAGTAGTATACGGACTAGCGGGAGAGTACAAGAGACCCAGTACTTC. This encodes CASSIRTSGRVQETQYF.

The CDR3 here is CASSISGTGGKTNEKLFF. The DNA for the CDR3 is TGTGCCAGTAGTATCAGCGGGACAGGAGGGAAAACTAATGAAAAACTGTTTTTT. V is TRBV19 and J is TRBJ1-4; 8 positions match TRBD1. The CDR3 has 18 residues. Germline V gene lookup returns CDR1 LNHDA and CDR2 SQIVND (reference sequence). Germline trimming cut 3 bases from V and 1 base from J; bases unmatched to any gene: 10.

J is TRBJ1-1 and V is TRBV29-1; the D gene is possibly TRBD1 (6 bases). V gave up 5 bases and J gave up 0 bases, with 16 bases separating them. The CDR3 sequence is 15 residues long. Germline assignment: CDR1 SQVTM and CDR2 ANQGSEA. CDR3 DNA: TGCAGCGTTCTAGGGGGAAGAGGCTTGAACACTGAAGCTTTCTTT. This codes for CSVLGGRGLNTEAFF.

This clone was counted a few times. V gene TRBV7-9 combines with J gene TRBJ1-1; D gene unclear. Between the trimmed V and J ends, which lost 1 base and 11 bases, there was a span of 11 bases. The CDR3 has 12 residues. Germline CDR1 and CDR2: SEHNR and FQNEAQ (reference sequence). In DNA, the CDR3 is TGTGCCAGCAGCTTAGACCTTACTTGGGCTTTCTTT. Translating it yields CASSLDLTWAFF.

The chain has TRBV6-6 and TRBJ1-1; possible D gene TRBD1, 5 bases. Trimming took 7 bases from V and 0 from J, leaving 15 bases between them. Germline V CDR1 and CDR2: MNHNY, SVGAGI (reference sequence). CDR3 length: 15 amino acids. CDR3 nucleotide sequence: TGTGCCAGCAACACAGGACGAATAATGAACACTGAAGCTTTCTTT. This encodes CASNTGRIMNTEAFF.

This chain uses TRBV3-1 (or the pseudogene TRBV3-2) with TRBJ2-7; tentatively, D is TRBD2 (7 bases). V was shortened by 1 base and J by 3 bases, with 16 bases between the two germline ends. CDR1 and CDR2 (germline): LGHDT, YNNKEL (reference sequence). The CDR3 loop spans 16 amino acids. For the CDR3, the DNA is TGTGCCAGCAGCCAAGGGGTCGGGGGGCGCGTCTACGAGCAGTACTTC. Protein: CASSQGVGGRVYEQYF.

The CDR3 DNA reads as TGTGCCAGCATTATTCGGACATCAGCTCGAAGAACTGAAGCTTTCTTT. Translating it yields CASIIRTSARRTEAFF. This rearrangement joins TRBV28 to TRBJ1-1, with TRBD1 as a possible D gene (5 bases). From germline, CDR1 is MDHEN and CDR2 SYDVKM. Trimming stripped 7 bases from V and 5 bases from J, with 23 bases between. The CDR3 length is 16 residues.

The chain employs TRBV10-3 and TRBJ1-2; no definite D call. CDR3 length equals 15 residues. V was cut by 0 bases and J by 7 bases, with 15 bases left in between. The V gene's germline CDR1 is ENHRY and CDR2 SYGVKD. Here the CDR3 DNA reads TGTGCCATCAGTGAGTCGGGAGTTGTAACGGGTGGCTACACCTTC. Protein product: CAISESGVVTGGYTF.